This passage covers 24 T cell receptor beta chains from one sample sequenced in a study of shared T cell receptors in the human thymus. Produced via immunoSEQ multiplex PCR; TCRdb's table is partial and in-frame only. The sample holds hundreds of thousands of clones, about 87% seen once. These data were likewise used in another study, on human thymus T cells.

The sequenced material came from thymocytes. The origin of the receptors is a boy younger than two with a congenital heart defect.

This clone was seen more than once but under ten times. The chain employs TRBV6-1 and TRBJ1-4; possible D gene TRBD1, 5 bases. Between the trimmed V and J ends, which lost 2 bases and 6 bases, there was a span of 13 bases. The CDR3 runs 15 residues. Germline V gives CDR1 MNHNS, CDR2 SASEGT. In DNA form, the CDR3 reads TGTGCCAGCAGTGAATTATCGGGGGAGGATGAAAAACTGTTTTTT. It translates to CASSELSGEDEKLFF.

The chain carries TRBV6-1 and TRBJ2-1, with a weak D call TRBD2 (6 bases). This CDR3 is built from 13 residues. The V gene's germline CDR1 is MNHNS and CDR2 SASEGT. V was pared by 3 bases and J by 8 bases, with 11 bases between. CDR3 region: CASSDPGTDEQFF. In nucleotides, the CDR3 is TGTGCCAGCAGTGATCCCGGGACTGATGAGCAGTTCTTC.

This clone was observed a handful of times. The rearrangement uses TRBV28 and TRBJ2-1; 10 bases fit TRBD2. From germline, CDR1 is MDHEN and CDR2 SYDVKM. V lost 8 bases to trimming and J lost 5 bases; unmatched junction nucleotides: 15. The CDR3 spans 17 residues. In DNA form, the CDR3 reads TGTGCCAGCCGTGAAATAGCGGGGGGTCGATCCAACAATGAGCAGTTCTTC. As protein: CASREIAGGRSNNEQFF.

The J gene is TRBJ1-2, the V gene TRBV5-6; no definite D call. This CDR3 has 15 residues. Between the trimmed V and J ends, which lost 0 bases and 5 bases, there was a span of 14 bases. Germline-derived CDR1 and CDR2 are SGHDT and YYEEEE. CDR3 nucleotides: TGTGCCAGCAGCTTGGGGGCAGTTTTTAGGTATGGCTACACCTTC. Its protein product is CASSLGAVFRYGYTF.

The chain uses TRBV27 and TRBJ2-7; 8 nucleotides line up with TRBD1. Germline CDR1 MNHEY, CDR2 SMNVEV (reference sequence). The CDR3 has 14 residues. The V segment lost 4 bases and the J segment 4 bases; nucleotides outside the gene matches: 6. Here the CDR3 DNA reads TGTGCCAGCAGTTGGGCAGGGGGCAGGTACGAGCAGTACTTC. It encodes CASSWAGGRYEQYF.

The V gene is TRBV6-1, the J gene TRBJ2-7; maybe TRBD2 (5 bases). The CDR3 is 16 residues long. The germline V and J ends were trimmed by 1 base and 3 bases, with 16 bases remaining between them. Per germline, CDR1 MNHNS and CDR2 SASEGT. The CDR3 region is CASSEVGNRGFYEQYF. The DNA for the CDR3 is TGTGCCAGCAGTGAAGTGGGGAACAGAGGGTTCTACGAGCAGTACTTC.

This chain links TRBV7-3 with TRBJ1-1; D is unresolved. Germline values: CDR1 SGHTA, CDR2 FQGTGA. The CDR3 covers 13 residues. V lost 3 bases, J lost 0 bases, and 5 bases lay in between. CDR3 coding DNA: TGTGCCAGCAGCTTGATAGTGAACACTGAAGCTTTCTTT. It yields the protein CASSLIVNTEAFF.

The chain has TRBV25-1 and TRBJ1-1; D unresolved. Trimming pared 4 bases from V and 1 base from J, leaving 7 bases between. The CDR3 totals 13 residues. Germline loops: CDR1 MGHDK, CDR2 SYGVNS. The CDR3 is CASSGLRNTEAFF. Here the CDR3 DNA reads TGTGCCAGCAGTGGGTTGAGGAACACTGAAGCTTTCTTT. The full variable domain, its missing parts supplied by reference TRBV25-1 and TRBJ1-1, is EADIYQTPRYLVIGTGKKITLECSQTMGHDKMYWYQQDPGMELHLIHYSYGVNSTEKGDLSSESTVSRIRTEHFPLTLESARPSHTSQYLCASSGLRNTEAFFGQGTRLTVV.

In DNA, the CDR3 is TGCGCCAGCAGCCAAGGGCAACAGGGGATTTCACCCCTCCACTTT. This gives the protein CASSQGQQGISPLHF. This sequence joins TRBV4-1 and TRBJ1-6; TRBD1 matches at 7 bases. Germline values: CDR1 MGHRA, CDR2 YSYEKL. With V trimmed by 1 base and J by 9 bases, 6 bases remained unmatched. The CDR3 runs to 15 residues.

Concerning this clone itself: Other nucleotide sequences in the sample specify the same CDR3. The chain couples TRBV18 to TRBJ2-7, with D unresolved. The CDR3 sequence is 13 residues long. Trimming stripped 0 bases from V and 0 bases from J, with 3 bases between. Germline CDR1 KGHSH, CDR2 LQKENI. The CDR3, as DNA: TGTGCCAGCTCACCACCCAGCTCCTACGAGCAGTACTTC. The encoded protein is CASSPPSSYEQYF.

This clone occurred once. The chain links TRBV7-8 to TRBJ2-2; 11 nucleotides line up with TRBD2. Germline V gives CDR1 SGHVS, CDR2 FQNEAQ. Trimming at V came to 4 bases and at J to 5 bases, leaving 9 bases not matched to a gene. The CDR3 is 17 residues long. The CDR3 DNA reads as TGTGCCAGCAGCTCAGTAGCGGGAGGGCCGGAAACCGGGGAGCTGTTTTTT. It encodes CASSSVAGGPETGELFF.

The DNA for the CDR3 is TGTGCCAGCCGGCGCGGGACAGGGAAGTTGGCGCGCAATCAGCCCCAGCATTTT. Protein product: CASRRGTGKLARNQPQHF. The chain recombines TRBV28 with TRBJ1-5, with 9 positions matching TRBD1. The trim removed 8 bases at V and 2 bases at J, leaving 16 bases unmatched. Per germline, CDR1 MDHEN and CDR2 SYDVKM. CDR3 length: 18 amino acids.

This rearrangement joins TRBV19 to TRBJ2-7; TRBD2 matches 11 bases. Germline V gives CDR1 LNHDA, CDR2 SQIVND (reference sequence). Unmatched junction bases numbered 2, after V lost 3 bases and J lost 4 bases. This CDR3 has 14 amino acids. The CDR3 coding sequence is TGTGCCAGTAGTATCGGGACTAGCGGTTACGAGCAGTACTTC. Translation: CASSIGTSGYEQYF.

The rearrangement uses TRBV9 and TRBJ1-6; 8 nucleotides agree with TRBD1. CDR3 length: 15 amino acids. The germline CDR1 and CDR2 sequences are SGDLS and YYNGEE. J was trimmed by 6 bases and V by 5 bases; bases with no gene match: 7. In nucleotides, the CDR3 is TGTGCCAGCAGTTCCGGGACAGGAGTTAATTCACCCCTCCACTTT. It encodes CASSSGTGVNSPLHF.

This chain uses TRBV6-6 with TRBJ2-7; 9 bases match TRBD2. This CDR3 is built from 14 residues. Losses at the gene ends were 5 bases for V and 5 bases for J; bases not matched to a gene: 7. Germline assignment: CDR1 MNHNY and CDR2 SVGAGI (reference sequence). CDR3 residues: CASSHSGSGDEQYF. DNA of the CDR3: TGTGCCAGCAGTCATAGCGGGAGTGGGGACGAGCAGTACTTC.

The chain recombines TRBV5-1 with TRBJ2-7; D may be TRBD1 (6 bases). V was pared by 5 bases and J by 6 bases, with 18 bases between. This CDR3 region has 14 residues. Germline V gene lookup returns CDR1 SGHRS and CDR2 YFSETQ. In DNA, the CDR3 is TGCGCCAGCAGTTTTATGGGGGCTCATCTCGAGCAGTACTTC. Residues: CASSFMGAHLEQYF.

The CDR3 coding sequence is TGTGCCAGCAGGCCCGGGACAGGGAGCACAGATACGCAGTATTTT. Amino acid sequence: CASRPGTGSTDTQYF. This chain uses TRBV5-8 with TRBJ2-3; 9 bases are a match to TRBD1. J was trimmed by 0 bases and V by 5 bases; bases with no gene match: 4. This CDR3 is built from 15 residues. The V gene's germline CDR1 is SGHTS and CDR2 YDEGEE.

The genes are TRBV28 and TRBJ1-6, with TRBD1 matching 9 bases. The CDR3 has 16 amino acids. Germline-derived CDR1 and CDR2 are MDHEN and SYDVKM. With V trimmed by 3 bases and J by 9 bases, 9 bases remained unmatched. Here the CDR3 DNA reads TGTGCCAGCAGTTTCCTCCCGGGACAGGGAACTTCACCCCTCCACTTT. Translating it yields CASSFLPGQGTSPLHF.

Here the CDR3 DNA reads TGCGCCAGCAGCTGTGGGGAGTGCTGGAACTCCACAGATACGCAGTATTTT. Protein sequence: CASSCGECWNSTDTQYF. The rearrangement uses TRBV5-1 and TRBJ2-3, with a possible D match to TRBD2 (5 bases). V was cut by 3 bases and J by 2 bases, with 19 bases left in between. This CDR3 region has 17 residues. Germline V gene sequence: CDR1 SGHRS, CDR2 YFSETQ. Based on the CDR3 plus reference TRBV5-1 and TRBJ2-3, the full variable domain is KAGVTQTPRYLIKTRGQQVTLSCSPISGHRSVSWYQQTPGQGLQFLFEYFSETQRNKGNFPGRFSGRQFSNSRSEMNVSTLELGDSALYLCASSCGECWNSTDTQYFGPGTRLTVL.

The chain employs TRBV28 and TRBJ2-7, with 8 bases aligning to TRBD1. The trim removed 3 bases at V and 5 bases at J, leaving 15 bases unmatched. Germline loops: CDR1 MDHEN, CDR2 SYDVKM. The CDR3 extends over 17 amino acids. The CDR3 region is CASSLALSGGVGDEQYF. For the CDR3, the DNA is TGTGCCAGCAGTTTGGCACTCTCAGGGGGCGTAGGAGACGAGCAGTACTTC.

The chain uses TRBV6-9 and TRBJ2-7; maybe TRBD1 (6 bases). Trimming took 6 bases from V and 0 from J, leaving 9 bases between them. The CDR3 runs to 13 residues. Germline-derived CDR1 and CDR2 are MNHGY and SVAAGI. CDR3 protein: CASSPQGSYEQYF. As DNA, the CDR3 is TGTGCCAGCAGCCCACAGGGCTCCTACGAGCAGTACTTC.

The chain joins TRBV6-5 to TRBJ1-5; a weak D match, TRBD1 (5 bases). Trimming took 2 bases from V and 6 from J, leaving 11 bases between them. The germline gives CDR1 MNHEY, CDR2 SVGAGI. CDR3 length: 14 amino acids. The CDR3 here is CASSYGRGSQPQHF. CDR3 bases: TGTGCCAGCAGTTACGGGCGGGGCAGTCAGCCCCAGCATTTT.

In its sample, this clone was seen once. The CDR3 region has the DNA TGTGCCAGTAGTATGAGGGCTAGCTACACCTTC. Its protein is CASSMRASYTF. This chain links TRBV19 with TRBJ1-2; no reliable D call. CDR1 and CDR2 (germline): LNHDA, SQIVND (reference sequence). V was shortened by 3 bases and J by 9 bases, with 8 bases between the two germline ends. The CDR3 contains 11 residues.

The chain joins TRBV28 to TRBJ1-2, with 9 bases matching TRBD1. The CDR3 totals 16 residues. Germline V gives CDR1 MDHEN, CDR2 SYDVKM. The V gene end was trimmed by 5 bases and the J gene end by 9 bases; junction bases not matched to a gene: 16. CDR3 protein: CASSPGTGPLSPRYTF. For the CDR3, the DNA is TGTGCCAGCAGTCCCGGGACAGGGCCACTTTCCCCTCGCTACACCTTC.